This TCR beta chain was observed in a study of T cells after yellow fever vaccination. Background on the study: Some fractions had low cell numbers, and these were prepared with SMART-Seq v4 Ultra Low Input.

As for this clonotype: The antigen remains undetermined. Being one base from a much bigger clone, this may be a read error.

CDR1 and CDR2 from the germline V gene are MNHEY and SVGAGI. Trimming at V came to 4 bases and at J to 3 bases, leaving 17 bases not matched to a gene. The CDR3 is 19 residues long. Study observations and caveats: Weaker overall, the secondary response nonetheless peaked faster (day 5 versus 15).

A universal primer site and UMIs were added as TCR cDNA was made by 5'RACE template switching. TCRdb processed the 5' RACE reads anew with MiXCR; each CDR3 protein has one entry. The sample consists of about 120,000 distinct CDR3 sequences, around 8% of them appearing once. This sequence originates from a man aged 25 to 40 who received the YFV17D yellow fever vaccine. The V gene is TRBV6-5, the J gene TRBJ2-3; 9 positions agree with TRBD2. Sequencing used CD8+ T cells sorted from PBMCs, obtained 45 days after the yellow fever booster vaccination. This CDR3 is CASSSSFAVLAGTTDTQYF. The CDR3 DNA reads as TGTGCCAGCAGTTCCTCGTTTGCTGTGCTAGCGGGAACAACAGATACGCAGTATTTT.